The 25 T cell receptor beta chains in this list originate from one sample, sequenced in a study of blood T cell repertoires in COVID-19. Some clones are missing from TCRdb's copy, which holds only in-frame ones; the method was immunoSEQ multiplex PCR. The profile shows 300,000 to 350,000 clones, almost 90% of them singletons. Sequencing was performed on peripheral blood. The receptors originated from a woman in her forties with COVID-19, enrolled during active disease.

V gene TRBV7-9 combines with J gene TRBJ1-1; D is perhaps TRBD1 (6 bases). The CDR3 consists of 14 residues. Deletions cut 0 bases from V and 7 bases from J, with 12 bases between. Germline V CDR1 and CDR2: SEHNR, FQNEAQ (reference sequence). The CDR3 nucleotides are TGTGCCAGCAGCTTAGCCTTGGACAGCCTTGAAGCTTTCTTT. Residues: CASSLALDSLEAFF.

The CDR3 spells CASSYPQGGITEAFF. For the CDR3, the DNA is TGTGCCAGCAGTTACCCTCAGGGCGGAATCACTGAAGCTTTCTTT. The J gene is TRBJ1-1, the V gene TRBV6-2 or TRBV6-3, with D maybe TRBD1 (5 bases). Trimming removed 2 bases from V and 4 bases from J, with 14 bases in between. From germline, CDR1 is MNHEY and CDR2 SVGEGT. The length of the CDR3 is 15 residues.

This clone was counted a single time. J is TRBJ2-7 and V is TRBV28; the match to TRBD1 covers 7 bases. The length of the CDR3 is 15 residues. J lost 0 bases, V lost 5 bases, and 7 bases had no gene match. Germline values: CDR1 MDHEN, CDR2 SYDVKM. The CDR3 reads CASSPPGTVSYEQYF. CDR3 bases: TGTGCCAGCAGTCCCCCCGGGACAGTCTCCTACGAGCAGTACTTC.

The chain is built from TRBV6-4 and TRBJ2-2, with 7 bases identical to TRBD1. The CDR3 length is 14 residues. The germline gives CDR1 MRHNA, CDR2 SNTAGT. Trimming cost V 6 bases and J 5 bases; bases outside gene matches: 6. The CDR3 here is CASRRQGPTGELFF. Here the CDR3 DNA reads TGTGCCAGCAGGCGACAGGGCCCAACCGGGGAGCTGTTTTTT.

The J gene is TRBJ1-6, the V gene TRBV19; D may be TRBD1 (5 bases). The CDR3 runs 13 residues. In germline, CDR1 is LNHDA, CDR2 SQIVND (reference sequence). V was pared by 6 bases and J by 10 bases, with 13 bases between. Here the CDR3 DNA reads TGTGCCAGTAGCGGGACTAACGAATCACCCCTCCACTTT. Encoded protein: CASSGTNESPLHF.

In the case of this clone: Other DNA sequences within the sample encode an identical CDR3. The J gene is TRBJ2-1, the V gene TRBV30; no definite D call. Germline V gene data show CDR1 as GTSNPN and CDR2 as SVGIG (reference sequence). V gave up 0 bases and J gave up 9 bases, with 6 bases separating them. The CDR3 sequence is 11 residues long. The CDR3 protein is CAWSVLGEQFF. The CDR3 nucleotides read TGTGCCTGGAGTGTACTCGGTGAGCAGTTCTTC. Full variable domain (rest looked up from reference TRBV30 and TRBJ2-1): SQTIHQWPATLVQPVGSPLSLECTVEGTSNPNLYWYRQAAGRGLQLLFYSVGIGQISSEVPQNLSASRPQDRQFILSSKKLLLSDSGFYLCAWSVLGEQFFGPGTRLTVL.

This chain connects TRBV7-9 to TRBJ1-1; 8 bases agree with TRBD1. The length of the CDR3 is 14 residues. V was pared by 3 bases and J by 10 bases, with 10 bases of the junction left unmatched. Germline CDR1 SEHNR, CDR2 FQNEAQ (reference sequence). The CDR3 region has the DNA TGTGCCAGCAGCTTGGTGGACAGGGCCGGGGGAGCTTTCTTT. Amino acids: CASSLVDRAGGAFF.

The chain couples TRBV4-3 to TRBJ2-1, with D maybe TRBD2 (6 bases). This CDR3 region has 13 residues. V dropped 4 bases and J dropped 3 bases, with 7 bases sitting between them. Per the germline V gene, CDR1 is LGHNA and CDR2 is YSLEER. The CDR3 is CASSPGLYNEQFF. CDR3 DNA: TGCGCCAGCAGCCCGGGACTCTACAATGAGCAGTTCTTC.

This clone was detected once. V usage is TRBV11-3 and J usage is TRBJ2-1, with a possible D match to TRBD2 (5 bases). V lost 2 bases, J lost 8 bases, and 13 bases lay in between. This CDR3 has 14 amino acids. Germline V CDR1 and CDR2: SGHNT, YENEEA. CDR3 nucleotides: TGTGCCAGCAGCTTAATGGGTGCCGGGGATGAGCAGTTCTTC. Its protein is CASSLMGAGDEQFF.

The genes are TRBV5-1 and TRBJ1-1, with TRBD1 matching over 7 bases. CDR3 length: 15 residues. The V gene's germline CDR1 is SGHRS and CDR2 YFSETQ. Unmatched junction bases numbered 9, after V lost 4 bases and J lost 3 bases. The CDR3 is CASSNPQGMDTEAFF. CDR3 DNA sequence: TGCGCCAGCAGCAATCCACAGGGGATGGACACTGAAGCTTTCTTT. Together with reference TRBV5-1 and TRBJ1-1, the CDR3 gives the full variable domain: KAGVTQTPRYLIKTRGQQVTLSCSPISGHRSVSWYQQTPGQGLQFLFEYFSETQRNKGNFPGRFSGRQFSNSRSEMNVSTLELGDSALYLCASSNPQGMDTEAFFGQGTRLTVV.

On this clone: This sample also contains other DNA sequences that code for the same CDR3. The chain links TRBV28 to TRBJ1-1; the D is unclear. The CDR3 runs 12 residues. Germline loops: CDR1 MDHEN, CDR2 SYDVKM. V was clipped by 4 bases and J by 0 bases, with 3 bases between them. The chain's CDR3 is CASSSVNTEAFF. In DNA, the CDR3 is TGTGCCAGCAGTTCCGTGAACACTGAAGCTTTCTTT.

The CDR3 DNA is TGTGCCAGCAGCTTATCAAGGACAAACTATGGCTACACCTTC. This encodes CASSLSRTNYGYTF. The chain is built from TRBV7-2 and TRBJ1-2, with a tentative D call TRBD1 (5 bases). Germline CDR1 reads SGHTA; CDR2 reads FQGNSA. The ends were cut back, 2 bases at V and 2 bases at J, with 9 bases in the middle. The CDR3 has 14 amino acids.

The chain uses TRBV11-2 and TRBJ2-7, with TRBD2 matching 7 bases. The J segment lost 7 bases and the V segment lost 1 base, leaving 10 bases of the junction unmatched. The germline gives CDR1 SGHAT, CDR2 FQNNGV. The CDR3 runs 15 residues. CDR3 bases: TGTGCCAGCAGCTTAGGGACTAGGGGCTTCAGTGAGCAGTACTTC. As protein: CASSLGTRGFSEQYF. The entire variable domain, with the rest obtained from reference TRBV11-2 and TRBJ2-7, is as follows: EAGVAQSPRYKIIEKRQSVAFWCNPISGHATLYWYQQILGQGPKLLIQFQNNGVVDDSQLPKDRFSAERLKGVDSTLKIQPAKLEDSAVYLCASSLGTRGFSEQYFGPGTRLTVT.

This clone showed up just a few times. The chain uses TRBV3-1 (or the pseudogene TRBV3-2) and TRBJ2-7, with 7 bases that match TRBD2. Germline V CDR1 and CDR2: LGHDT, YNNKEL (reference sequence). V was pared by 0 bases and J by 1 base, with 9 bases of the junction left unmatched. The CDR3 runs 17 residues. CDR3 protein: CASSQDRWEGPSYEQYF. In nucleotides, the CDR3 is TGTGCCAGCAGCCAAGATCGGTGGGAGGGGCCATCCTACGAGCAGTACTTC.

The chain has TRBV28 and TRBJ1-3; TRBD1 might be the D (6 bases). Trimming left V 10 bases short and J 0 bases short, with 13 bases between. The CDR3 sequence is 14 residues long. CDR1 and CDR2 from the germline V gene are MDHEN and SYDVKM. The DNA of the CDR3 is TGTGCCACCGGGGACACCTTCTCTGGAAACACCATATATTTT. It specifies CATGDTFSGNTIYF.

The J gene is TRBJ1-1, the V gene TRBV4-2, with TRBD1 as a possible D gene (5 bases). Germline V lookup: CDR1 LGHNA, CDR2 YNFKEQ. The CDR3 contains 19 residues. V shed 2 bases and J shed 0 bases, with 22 bases lying between them. The CDR3 sequence is CASSQPIRGVQEMNTEAFF. The CDR3 coding sequence is TGTGCCAGCAGCCAACCTATTCGGGGGGTGCAGGAAATGAACACTGAAGCTTTCTTT.

CDR3: CASSLASPVDTQYF. The DNA for the CDR3 is TGTGCCAGCAGTTTAGCATCGCCGGTAGATACGCAGTATTTT. The chain links TRBV27 to TRBJ2-3; D unresolved. Between the trimmed V and J ends, which lost 2 bases and 5 bases, there was a span of 11 bases. Germline loops: CDR1 MNHEY, CDR2 SMNVEV (reference sequence). The CDR3 extends over 14 amino acids.

V usage is TRBV10-3 and J usage is TRBJ1-1; 8 bases are a match to TRBD1. This CDR3 has 14 amino acids. V shed 3 bases, J shed 5 bases, and the junction held 5 bases outside the gene matches. Germline-derived CDR1 and CDR2 are ENHRY and SYGVKD. The CDR3 DNA follows: TGTGCCATCAGTGAACCGACAGGGGTGACTGAAGCTTTCTTT. It codes for CAISEPTGVTEAFF.

The J gene is TRBJ1-2, the V gene TRBV2; 7 bases match TRBD1. The germline CDR1 and CDR2 sequences are SNHLY and FYNNEI. The CDR3 covers 15 residues. The V and J ends lost 7 bases and 4 bases, in that order; junction bases with no gene match: 12. The CDR3, as DNA: TGTGCCAGCACCCCGAGAGGACAGGACCTCTATGGCTACACCTTC. This sequence encodes CASTPRGQDLYGYTF.

The chain combines TRBV24-1 with TRBJ1-4; tentative D call: TRBD1 (5 bases). Trimming removed 8 bases from V and 4 bases from J, with 25 bases in between. Per germline, CDR1 KGHDR and CDR2 SFDVKD. The CDR3 spans 18 residues. This chain's CDR3 is CATKNGEGLNPDNEKLFF. The CDR3 DNA reads as TGTGCCACCAAAAACGGGGAGGGACTTAATCCGGATAATGAAAAACTGTTTTTT.

The rearrangement joins TRBV27 to TRBJ1-3; possible D gene TRBD1, 5 bases. Trimming removed 2 bases from V and 4 bases from J, with 12 bases in between. The CDR3 runs to 15 residues. Germline V gene sequence: CDR1 MNHEY, CDR2 SMNVEV (reference sequence). CDR3 loop: CASSLGGVGGNTIYF. The CDR3 DNA reads TGTGCCAGCAGTTTAGGAGGGGTAGGAGGAAACACCATATATTTT.

The genes are TRBV27 and TRBJ2-2, with TRBD1 identical over 8 bases. This CDR3 is 13 amino acids long. V lost 5 bases, J lost 6 bases, and 2 bases stayed unmatched. Germline CDR1 MNHEY, CDR2 SMNVEV (reference sequence). CDR3 protein: CASSTQGAGELFF. The CDR3 DNA is TGTGCCAGCAGTACACAGGGGGCCGGGGAGCTGTTTTTT.

The chain recombines TRBV5-1 with TRBJ1-4; 8 bases are shared with TRBD1. The CDR3 is 15 residues long. Germline lookup yields CDR1 SGHRS and CDR2 YFSETQ. V trimming: 3 bases; J trimming: 7 bases; junction bases outside the gene matches: 8. The DNA of the CDR3 is TGCGCCAGCAGCTATACAGGGGGAGGTACTGAAAAACTGTTTTTT. As protein: CASSYTGGGTEKLFF.

This chain joins TRBV2 and TRBJ2-4, with D possibly being TRBD2 (5 bases). This CDR3 has 12 residues. Trimming took off 2 bases at V and 9 bases at J, with 8 bases between the two ends. The V gene's germline CDR1 is SNHLY and CDR2 FYNNEI. CDR3 sequence reads: CASSERGGIQYF. CDR3 in DNA: TGTGCCAGCAGTGAACGGGGTGGCATTCAGTACTTC.

V gene TRBV28 combines with J gene TRBJ2-2; unclear D gene. Germline loops: CDR1 MDHEN, CDR2 SYDVKM. The CDR3 totals 14 residues. Trimming left V 2 bases short and J 4 bases short, with 8 bases between. CDR3 loop: CASSLATSTGELFF. In nucleotides, the CDR3 is TGTGCCAGCAGTTTAGCCACAAGCACCGGGGAGCTGTTTTTT.